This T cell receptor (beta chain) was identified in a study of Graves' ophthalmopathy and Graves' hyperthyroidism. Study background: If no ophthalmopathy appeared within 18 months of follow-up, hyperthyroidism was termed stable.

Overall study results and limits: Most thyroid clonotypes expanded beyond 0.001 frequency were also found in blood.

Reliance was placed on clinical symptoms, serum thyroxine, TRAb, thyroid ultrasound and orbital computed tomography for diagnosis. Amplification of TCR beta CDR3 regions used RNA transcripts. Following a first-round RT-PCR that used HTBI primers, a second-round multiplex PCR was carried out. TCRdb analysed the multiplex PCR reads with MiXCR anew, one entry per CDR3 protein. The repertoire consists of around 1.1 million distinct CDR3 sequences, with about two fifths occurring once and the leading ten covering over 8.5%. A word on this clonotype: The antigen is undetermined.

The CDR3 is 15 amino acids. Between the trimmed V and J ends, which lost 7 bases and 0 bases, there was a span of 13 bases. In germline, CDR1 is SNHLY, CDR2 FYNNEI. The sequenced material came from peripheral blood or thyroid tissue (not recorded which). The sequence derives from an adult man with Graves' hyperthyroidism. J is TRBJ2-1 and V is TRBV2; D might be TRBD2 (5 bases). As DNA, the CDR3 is TGTGCCAGCAAGGTCGAGCGGAGCTCCTACAATGAGCAGTTCTTC. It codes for CASKVERSSYNEQFF.